This T cell receptor beta chain was recovered during a study of spatial heterogeneity in lung cancer. Study-level background: Alpha-chain sequences were consistently detected in smaller numbers than beta-chain sequences.

This clonotype has a count of ten or more. Its specificity is not known. Study-wide results and caveats: Mutation counts in tumors were tracked by counts of expanded intratumoral alpha and beta TCRs.

The length of the CDR3 is 14 residues. CDR1 is MNHNS and CDR2 is SASEGT in the germline V gene. V was pared by 2 bases and J by 7 bases, with 12 bases between. Sample time point: sample taken at primary tumor resection. Without sorting, whole RNA was sequenced from tumor, nontumor lung or frozen PBMC. Individually, TCR cDNA molecules were each labelled with a unique molecular identifier. TCRdb used MiXCR to reprocess the 5' RACE reads, holding one entry per CDR3 protein. The sample records approximately 7,000 distinct CDR3 sequences, roughly 13% being singletons. The chain carries TRBV6-1 and TRBJ2-1; D may be TRBD1 (6 bases). The sample here was lung tumor tissue, taken at surgery. The origin of this receptor is a male donor with early-stage non-small cell lung cancer. DNA of the CDR3: TGTGCCAGCAGTGAAATCACAGGGTGGAATGAGCAGTTCTTC. It specifies CASSEITGWNEQFF.